This TCR beta chain was recorded in a study of control samples from healthy donors and cancer patients. The CDR3 covers 11 residues. V lost 5 bases to trimming and J lost 10 bases; unmatched junction nucleotides: 5. Germline loops: CDR1 SGHAT, CDR2 FQNNGV. Only in-frame clones appear in the TCRdb table, and some are missing; sequencing was by immunoSEQ multiplex PCR. The sample shows 100,000 to 150,000 clones, over 75% of them seen only once. The origin of this receptor is a man in his forties in good health. The rearrangement links TRBV11-2 to TRBJ2-7; 7 nucleotides align to TRBD2. The sequenced sample was blood. The CDR3 here is CASSRGGDQYF. CDR3 DNA sequence: TGTGCCAGCAGCCGGGGAGGGGATCAGTACTTC.